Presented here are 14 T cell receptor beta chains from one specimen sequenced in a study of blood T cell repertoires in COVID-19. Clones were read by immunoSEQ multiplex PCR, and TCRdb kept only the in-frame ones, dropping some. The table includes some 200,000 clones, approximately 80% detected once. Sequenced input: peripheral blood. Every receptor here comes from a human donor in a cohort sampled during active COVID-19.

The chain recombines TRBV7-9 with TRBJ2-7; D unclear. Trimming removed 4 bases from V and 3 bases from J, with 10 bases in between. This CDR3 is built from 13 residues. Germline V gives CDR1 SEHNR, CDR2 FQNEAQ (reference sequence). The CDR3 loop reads CASSSTGFYEQYF. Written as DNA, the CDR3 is TGTGCCAGCAGCTCCACCGGGTTCTACGAGCAGTACTTC.

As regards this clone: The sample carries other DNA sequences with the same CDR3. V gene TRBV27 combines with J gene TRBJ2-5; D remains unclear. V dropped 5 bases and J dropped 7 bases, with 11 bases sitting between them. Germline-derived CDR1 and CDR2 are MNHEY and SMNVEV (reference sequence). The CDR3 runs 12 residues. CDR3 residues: CASSTPPGTQYF. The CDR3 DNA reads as TGTGCCAGCAGTACGCCCCCGGGGACCCAGTACTTC.

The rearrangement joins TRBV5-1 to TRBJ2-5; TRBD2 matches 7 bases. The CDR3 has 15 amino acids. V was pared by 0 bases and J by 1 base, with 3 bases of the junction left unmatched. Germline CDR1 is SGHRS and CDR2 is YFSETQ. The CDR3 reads CASSLAGTTQETQYF. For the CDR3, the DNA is TGCGCCAGCAGCTTGGCCGGGACTACCCAAGAGACCCAGTACTTC.

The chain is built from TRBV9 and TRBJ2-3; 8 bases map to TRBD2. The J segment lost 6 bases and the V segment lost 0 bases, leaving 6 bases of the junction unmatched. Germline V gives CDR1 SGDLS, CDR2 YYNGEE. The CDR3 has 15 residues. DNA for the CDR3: TGTGCCAGCAGCGTAGCTAGCGGGTTCTTTGATACGCAGTATTTT. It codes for CASSVASGFFDTQYF. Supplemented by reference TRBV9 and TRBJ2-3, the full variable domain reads DSGVTQTPKHLITATGQRVTLRCSPRSGDLSVYWYQQSLDQGLQFLIQYYNGEERAKGNILERFSAQQFPDLHSELNLSSLELGDSALYFCASSVASGFFDTQYFGPGTRLTVL.

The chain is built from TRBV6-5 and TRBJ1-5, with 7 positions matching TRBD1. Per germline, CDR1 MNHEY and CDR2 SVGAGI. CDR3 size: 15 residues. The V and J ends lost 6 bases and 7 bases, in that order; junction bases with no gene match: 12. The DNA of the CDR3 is TGTGCCAGCAGCTCCGGACAGGTGAGGGGGCAGCCCCAGCATTTT. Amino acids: CASSSGQVRGQPQHF.

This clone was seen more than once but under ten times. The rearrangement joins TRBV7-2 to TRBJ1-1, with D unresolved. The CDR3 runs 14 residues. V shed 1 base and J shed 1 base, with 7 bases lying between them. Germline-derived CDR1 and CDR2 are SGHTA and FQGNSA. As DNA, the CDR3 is TGTGCCAGCAGCTTAGGGCCCTCGAACACTGAAGCTTTCTTT. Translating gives CASSLGPSNTEAFF.

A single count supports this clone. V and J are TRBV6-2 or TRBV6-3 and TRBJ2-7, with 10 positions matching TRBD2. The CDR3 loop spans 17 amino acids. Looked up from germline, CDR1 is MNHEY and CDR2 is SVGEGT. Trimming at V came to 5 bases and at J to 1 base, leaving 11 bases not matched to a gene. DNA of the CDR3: TGTGCCAGCAGTCCATCCCCCCTAGCGGGAGCTTCCTACGAGCAGTACTTC. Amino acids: CASSPSPLAGASYEQYF.

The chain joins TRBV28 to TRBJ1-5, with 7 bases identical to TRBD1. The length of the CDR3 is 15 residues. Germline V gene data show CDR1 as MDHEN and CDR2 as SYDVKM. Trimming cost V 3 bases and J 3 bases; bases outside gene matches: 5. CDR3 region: CASSLGQSFNQPQHF. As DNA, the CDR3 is TGTGCCAGCAGTTTGGGACAGTCCTTCAATCAGCCCCAGCATTTT.

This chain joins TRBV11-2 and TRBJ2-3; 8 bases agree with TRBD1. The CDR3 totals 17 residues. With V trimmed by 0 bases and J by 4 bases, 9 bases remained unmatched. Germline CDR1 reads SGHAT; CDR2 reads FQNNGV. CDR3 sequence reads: CASSLEFRGLAADTQYF. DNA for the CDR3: TGTGCCAGCAGCTTAGAATTCAGGGGGCTGGCAGCAGATACGCAGTATTTT.

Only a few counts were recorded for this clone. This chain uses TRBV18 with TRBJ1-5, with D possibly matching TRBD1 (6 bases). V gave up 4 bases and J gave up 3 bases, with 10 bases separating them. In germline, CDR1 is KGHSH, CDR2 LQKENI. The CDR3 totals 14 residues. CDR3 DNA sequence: TGTGCCAGCTCACGCGGACAGTCCAATCAGCCCCAGCATTTT. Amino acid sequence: CASSRGQSNQPQHF.

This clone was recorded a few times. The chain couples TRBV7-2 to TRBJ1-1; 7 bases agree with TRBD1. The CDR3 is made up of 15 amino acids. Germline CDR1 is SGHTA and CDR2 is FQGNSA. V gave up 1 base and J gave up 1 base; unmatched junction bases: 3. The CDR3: CASSLDTGENTEAFF. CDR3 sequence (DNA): TGTGCCAGCAGCTTAGATACAGGGGAGAACACTGAAGCTTTCTTT.

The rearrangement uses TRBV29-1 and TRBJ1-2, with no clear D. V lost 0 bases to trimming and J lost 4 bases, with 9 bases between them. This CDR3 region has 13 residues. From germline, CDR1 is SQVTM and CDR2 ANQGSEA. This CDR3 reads CSVEDSGSYGYTF. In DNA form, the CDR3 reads TGCAGCGTTGAAGATAGCGGGAGCTATGGCTACACCTTC.

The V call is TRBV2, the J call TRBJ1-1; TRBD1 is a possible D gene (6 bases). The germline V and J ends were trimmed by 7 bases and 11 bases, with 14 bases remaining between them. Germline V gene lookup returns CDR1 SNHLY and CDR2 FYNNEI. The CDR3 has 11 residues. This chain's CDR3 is CASKLGGAAFF. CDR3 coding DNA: TGTGCCAGCAAATTGGGGGGGGCCGCTTTCTTT.

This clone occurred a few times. The CDR3 region has the DNA TGTGCCAGCAGCCCTCCGCGTAGCAATCAGCCCCAGCATTTT. Its translation is CASSPPRSNQPQHF. This chain joins TRBV5-4 and TRBJ1-5; D unclear. V shed 4 bases and J shed 0 bases, with 8 bases lying between them. The germline CDR1 and CDR2 sequences are SGHNT and YYREEE (reference sequence). This CDR3 has 14 amino acids.